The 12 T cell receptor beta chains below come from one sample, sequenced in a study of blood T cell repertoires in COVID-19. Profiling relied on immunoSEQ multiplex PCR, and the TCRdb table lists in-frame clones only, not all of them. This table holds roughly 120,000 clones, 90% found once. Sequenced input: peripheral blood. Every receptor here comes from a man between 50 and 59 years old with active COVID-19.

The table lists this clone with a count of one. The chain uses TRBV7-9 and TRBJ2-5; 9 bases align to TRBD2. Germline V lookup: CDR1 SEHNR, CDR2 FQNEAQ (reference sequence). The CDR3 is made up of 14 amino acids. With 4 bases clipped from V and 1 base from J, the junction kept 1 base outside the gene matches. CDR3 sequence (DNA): TGTGCCAGCAGCTCGACTAGCGGCCAAGAGACCCAGTACTTC. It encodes CASSSTSGQETQYF.

CDR3 coding DNA: TGTGCCAGTAGTATAGATTACGGGATGAATTCACCCCTCCACTTT. It is translated as CASSIDYGMNSPLHF. V and J are TRBV19 and TRBJ1-6; D unclear. The CDR3 is 15 residues long. Germline CDR1 is LNHDA and CDR2 is SQIVND (reference sequence). V lost 0 bases and J 7 bases, leaving 10 bases between the germline ends.

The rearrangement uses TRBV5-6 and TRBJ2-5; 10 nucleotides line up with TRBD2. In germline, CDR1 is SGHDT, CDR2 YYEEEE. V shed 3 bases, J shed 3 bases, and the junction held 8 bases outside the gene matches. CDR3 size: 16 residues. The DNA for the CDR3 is TGTGCCAGCAGCTGGAAGGCTAGCGGGAGCAAAGAGACCCAGTACTTC. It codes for CASSWKASGSKETQYF. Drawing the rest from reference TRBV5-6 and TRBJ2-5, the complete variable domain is DAGVTQSPTHLIKTRGQQVTLRCSPKSGHDTVSWYQQALGQGPQFIFQYYEEEERQRGNFPDRFSGHQFPNYSSELNVNALLLGDSALYLCASSWKASGSKETQYFGPGTRLLVL.

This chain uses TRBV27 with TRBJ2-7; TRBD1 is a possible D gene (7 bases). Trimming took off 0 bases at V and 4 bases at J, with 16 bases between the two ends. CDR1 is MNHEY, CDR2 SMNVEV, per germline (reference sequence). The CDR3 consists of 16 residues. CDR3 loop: CASSLSSGGGRYEQYF. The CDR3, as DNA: TGTGCCAGCAGTTTATCGAGTGGAGGGGGCAGGTACGAGCAGTACTTC.

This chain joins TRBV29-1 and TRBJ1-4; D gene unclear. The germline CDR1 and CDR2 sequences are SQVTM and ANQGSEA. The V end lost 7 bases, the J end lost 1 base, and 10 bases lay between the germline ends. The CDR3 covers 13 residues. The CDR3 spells CSAVEITNEKLFF. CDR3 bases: TGCAGCGCCGTGGAGATAACTAATGAAAAACTGTTTTTT.

The CDR3 protein is CASSYRRTGELFF. The DNA for the CDR3 is TGTGCCAGCAGTTACCGGAGAACCGGGGAGCTGTTTTTT. This chain connects TRBV6-5 to TRBJ2-2; no clear D gene. This CDR3 contains 13 residues. In germline, CDR1 is MNHEY, CDR2 SVGAGI. V lost 2 bases, J lost 5 bases, and 6 bases lay in between.

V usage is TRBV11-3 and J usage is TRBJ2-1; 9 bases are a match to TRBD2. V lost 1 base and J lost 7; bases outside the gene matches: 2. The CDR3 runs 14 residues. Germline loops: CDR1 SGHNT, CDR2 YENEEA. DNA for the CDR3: TGTGCCAGCAGCTTAGTAGCGGGAGTTAATGAGCAGTTCTTC. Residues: CASSLVAGVNEQFF.

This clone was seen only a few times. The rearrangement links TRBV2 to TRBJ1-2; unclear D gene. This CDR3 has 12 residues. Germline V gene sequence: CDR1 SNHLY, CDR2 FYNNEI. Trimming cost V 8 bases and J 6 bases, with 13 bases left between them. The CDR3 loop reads CASVWAENGYTF. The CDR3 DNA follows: TGTGCCAGCGTCTGGGCCGAGAATGGCTACACCTTC.

The CDR3 DNA follows: TGTGCCAGCAGTTACGGCGGGAGTGCGTCCTACAATGAGCAGTTCTTC. Its protein product is CASSYGGSASYNEQFF. This chain connects TRBV6-5 to TRBJ2-1, with 7 positions matching TRBD2. This CDR3 region has 16 residues. The V segment lost 2 bases and the J segment 1 base; nucleotides outside the gene matches: 5. The V gene's germline CDR1 is MNHEY and CDR2 SVGAGI.

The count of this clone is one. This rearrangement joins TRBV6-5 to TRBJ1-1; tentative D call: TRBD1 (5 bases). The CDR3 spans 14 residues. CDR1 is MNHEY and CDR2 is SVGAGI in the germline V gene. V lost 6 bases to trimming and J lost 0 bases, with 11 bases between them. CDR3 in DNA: TGTGCCAGCAGGCGGGACGCAGTGAACACTGAAGCTTTCTTT. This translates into CASRRDAVNTEAFF.

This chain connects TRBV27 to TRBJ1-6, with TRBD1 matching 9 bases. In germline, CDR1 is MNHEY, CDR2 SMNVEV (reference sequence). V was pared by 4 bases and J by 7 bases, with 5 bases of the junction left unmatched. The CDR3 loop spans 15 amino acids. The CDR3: CASSSQGARNSPLHF. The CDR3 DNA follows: TGTGCCAGCAGTTCACAGGGGGCGCGGAATTCACCCCTCCACTTT.

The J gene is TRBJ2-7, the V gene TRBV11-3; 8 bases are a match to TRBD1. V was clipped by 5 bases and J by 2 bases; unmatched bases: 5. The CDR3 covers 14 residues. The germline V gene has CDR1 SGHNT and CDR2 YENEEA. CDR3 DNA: TGTGCCAGCAGCCCGTACAGGGGGGCCTACGAGCAGTACTTC. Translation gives CASSPYRGAYEQYF.